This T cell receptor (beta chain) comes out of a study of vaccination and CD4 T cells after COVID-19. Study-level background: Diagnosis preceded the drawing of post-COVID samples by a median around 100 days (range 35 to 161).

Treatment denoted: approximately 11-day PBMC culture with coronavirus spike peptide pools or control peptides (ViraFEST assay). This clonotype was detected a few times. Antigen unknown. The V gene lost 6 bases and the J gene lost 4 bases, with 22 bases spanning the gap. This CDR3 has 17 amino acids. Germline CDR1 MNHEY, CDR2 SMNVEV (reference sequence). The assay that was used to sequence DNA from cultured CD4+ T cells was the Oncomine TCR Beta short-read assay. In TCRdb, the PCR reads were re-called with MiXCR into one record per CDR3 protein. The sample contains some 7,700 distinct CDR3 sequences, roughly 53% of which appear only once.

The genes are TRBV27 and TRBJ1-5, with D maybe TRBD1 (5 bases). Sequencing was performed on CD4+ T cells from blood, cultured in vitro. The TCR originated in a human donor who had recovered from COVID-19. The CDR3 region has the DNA TGTGCCAGCAGCAAAAACTTAATAACAGGAGCGAATCAGCCCCAGCATTTT. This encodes CASSKNLITGANQPQHF.